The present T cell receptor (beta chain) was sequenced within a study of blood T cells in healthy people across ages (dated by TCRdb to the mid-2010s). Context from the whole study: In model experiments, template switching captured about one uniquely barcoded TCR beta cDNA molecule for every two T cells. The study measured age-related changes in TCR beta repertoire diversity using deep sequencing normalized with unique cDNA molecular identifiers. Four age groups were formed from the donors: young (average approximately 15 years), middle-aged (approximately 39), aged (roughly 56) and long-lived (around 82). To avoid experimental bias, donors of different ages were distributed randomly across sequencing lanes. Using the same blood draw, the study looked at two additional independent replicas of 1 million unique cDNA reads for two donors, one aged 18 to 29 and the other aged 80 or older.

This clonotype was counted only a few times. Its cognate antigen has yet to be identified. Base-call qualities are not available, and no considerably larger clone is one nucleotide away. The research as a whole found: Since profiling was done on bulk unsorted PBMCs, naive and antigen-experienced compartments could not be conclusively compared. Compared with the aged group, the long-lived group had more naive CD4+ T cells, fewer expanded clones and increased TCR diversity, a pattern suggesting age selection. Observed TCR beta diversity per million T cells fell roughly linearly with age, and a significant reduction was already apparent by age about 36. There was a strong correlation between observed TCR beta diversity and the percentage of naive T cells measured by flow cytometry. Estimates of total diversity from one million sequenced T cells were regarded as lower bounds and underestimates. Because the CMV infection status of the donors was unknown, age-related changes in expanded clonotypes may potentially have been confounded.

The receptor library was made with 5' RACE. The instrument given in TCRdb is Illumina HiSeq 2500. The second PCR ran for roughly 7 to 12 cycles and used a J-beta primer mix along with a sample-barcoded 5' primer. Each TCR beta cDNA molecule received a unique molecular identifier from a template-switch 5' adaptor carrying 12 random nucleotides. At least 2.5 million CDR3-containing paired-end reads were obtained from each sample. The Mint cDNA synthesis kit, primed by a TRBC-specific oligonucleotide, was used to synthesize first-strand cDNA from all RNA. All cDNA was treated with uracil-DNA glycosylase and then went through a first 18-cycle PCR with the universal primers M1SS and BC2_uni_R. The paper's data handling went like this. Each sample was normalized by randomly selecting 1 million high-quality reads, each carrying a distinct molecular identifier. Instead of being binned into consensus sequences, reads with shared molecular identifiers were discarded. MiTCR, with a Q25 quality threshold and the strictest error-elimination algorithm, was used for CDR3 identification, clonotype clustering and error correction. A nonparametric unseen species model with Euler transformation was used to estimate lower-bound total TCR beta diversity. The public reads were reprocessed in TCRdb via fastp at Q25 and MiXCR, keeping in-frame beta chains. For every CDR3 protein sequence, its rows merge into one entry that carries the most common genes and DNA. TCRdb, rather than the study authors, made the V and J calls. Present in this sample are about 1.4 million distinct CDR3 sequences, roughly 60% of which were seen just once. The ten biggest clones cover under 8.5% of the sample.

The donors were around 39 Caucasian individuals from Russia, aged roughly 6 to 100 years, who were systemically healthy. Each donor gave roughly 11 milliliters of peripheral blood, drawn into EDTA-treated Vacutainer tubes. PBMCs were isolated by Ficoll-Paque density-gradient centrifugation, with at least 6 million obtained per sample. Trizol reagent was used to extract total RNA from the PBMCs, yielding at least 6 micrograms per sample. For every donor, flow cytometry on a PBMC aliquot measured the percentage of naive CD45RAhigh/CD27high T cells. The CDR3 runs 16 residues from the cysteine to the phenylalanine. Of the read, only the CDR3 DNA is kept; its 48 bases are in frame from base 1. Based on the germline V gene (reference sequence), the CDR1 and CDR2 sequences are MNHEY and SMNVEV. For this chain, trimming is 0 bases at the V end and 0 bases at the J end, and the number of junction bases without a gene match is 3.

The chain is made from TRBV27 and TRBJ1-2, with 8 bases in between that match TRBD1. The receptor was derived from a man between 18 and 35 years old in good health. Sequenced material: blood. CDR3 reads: CASSLSARGPNYGYTF. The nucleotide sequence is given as TGTGCCAGCAGTTTATCGGCCAGGGGGCCTAACTATGGCTACACCTTC.